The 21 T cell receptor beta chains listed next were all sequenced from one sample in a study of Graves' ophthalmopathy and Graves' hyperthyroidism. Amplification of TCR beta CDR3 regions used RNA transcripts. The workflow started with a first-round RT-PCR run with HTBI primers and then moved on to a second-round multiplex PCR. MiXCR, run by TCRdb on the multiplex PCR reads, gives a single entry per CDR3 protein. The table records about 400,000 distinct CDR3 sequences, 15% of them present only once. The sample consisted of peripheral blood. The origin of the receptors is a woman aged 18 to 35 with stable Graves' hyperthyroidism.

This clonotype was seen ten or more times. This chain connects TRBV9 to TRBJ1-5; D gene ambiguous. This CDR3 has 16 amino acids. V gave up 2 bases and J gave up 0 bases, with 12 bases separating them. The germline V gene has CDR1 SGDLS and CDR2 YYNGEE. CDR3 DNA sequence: TGTGCCAGCAGCGTGGGCCCCTTGAGTAGCAATCAGCCCCAGCATTTT. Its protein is CASSVGPLSSNQPQHF.

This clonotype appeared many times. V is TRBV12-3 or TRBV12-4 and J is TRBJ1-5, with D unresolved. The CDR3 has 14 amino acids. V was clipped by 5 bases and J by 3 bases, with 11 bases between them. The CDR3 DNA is TGTGCCAGCAGTCCCACCCAACCCAATCAGCCCCAGCATTTT. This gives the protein CASSPTQPNQPQHF.

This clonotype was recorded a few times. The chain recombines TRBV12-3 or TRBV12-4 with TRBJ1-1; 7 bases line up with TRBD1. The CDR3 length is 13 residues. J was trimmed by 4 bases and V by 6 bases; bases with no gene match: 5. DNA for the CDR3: TGTGCCAGCAGGCGACAGGGACCCACTGAAGCTTTCTTT. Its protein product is CASRRQGPTEAFF.

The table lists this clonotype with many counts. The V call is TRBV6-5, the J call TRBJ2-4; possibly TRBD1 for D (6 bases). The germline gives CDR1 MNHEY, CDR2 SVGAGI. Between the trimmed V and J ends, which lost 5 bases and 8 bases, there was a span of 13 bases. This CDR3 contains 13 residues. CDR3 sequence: CASSNRERDIQYF. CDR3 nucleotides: TGTGCCAGCAGTAACAGGGAACGGGACATTCAGTACTTC.

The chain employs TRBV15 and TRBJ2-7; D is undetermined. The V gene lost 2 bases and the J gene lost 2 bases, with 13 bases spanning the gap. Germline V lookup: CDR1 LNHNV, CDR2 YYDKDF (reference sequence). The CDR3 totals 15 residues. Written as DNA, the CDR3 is TGTGCCACCAGCAGAATCTGGATAGTAGCCTACGAGCAGTACTTC. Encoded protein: CATSRIWIVAYEQYF.

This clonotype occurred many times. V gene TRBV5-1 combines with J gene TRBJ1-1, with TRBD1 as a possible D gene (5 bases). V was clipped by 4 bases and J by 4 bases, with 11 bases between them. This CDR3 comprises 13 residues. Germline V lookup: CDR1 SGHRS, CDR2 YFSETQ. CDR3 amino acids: CASSIRDVTEAFF. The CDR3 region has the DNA TGCGCCAGCAGCATCAGGGATGTCACTGAAGCTTTCTTT. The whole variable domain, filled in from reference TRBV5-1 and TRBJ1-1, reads KAGVTQTPRYLIKTRGQQVTLSCSPISGHRSVSWYQQTPGQGLQFLFEYFSETQRNKGNFPGRFSGRQFSNSRSEMNVSTLELGDSALYLCASSIRDVTEAFFGQGTRLTVV.

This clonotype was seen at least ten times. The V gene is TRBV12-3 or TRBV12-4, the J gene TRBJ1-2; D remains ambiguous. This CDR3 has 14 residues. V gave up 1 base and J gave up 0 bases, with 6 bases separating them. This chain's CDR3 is CASSLVNSNYGYTF. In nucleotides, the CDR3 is TGTGCCAGCAGTTTAGTCAATTCTAACTATGGCTACACCTTC.

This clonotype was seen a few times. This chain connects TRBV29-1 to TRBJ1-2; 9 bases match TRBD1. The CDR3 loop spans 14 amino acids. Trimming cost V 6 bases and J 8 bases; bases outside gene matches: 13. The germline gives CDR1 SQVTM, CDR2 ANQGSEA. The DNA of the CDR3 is TGCAGCGTGCAACCACAGGGGGCAAGCGTGGGCTACACCTTC. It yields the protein CSVQPQGASVGYTF.

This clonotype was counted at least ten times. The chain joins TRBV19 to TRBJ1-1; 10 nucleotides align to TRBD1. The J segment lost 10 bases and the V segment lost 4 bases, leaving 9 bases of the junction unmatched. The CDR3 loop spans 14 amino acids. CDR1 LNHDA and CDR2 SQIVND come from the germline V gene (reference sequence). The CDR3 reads CASSTKGQGLGAFF. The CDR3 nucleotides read TGTGCCAGTAGTACAAAGGGACAGGGGTTAGGAGCTTTCTTT.

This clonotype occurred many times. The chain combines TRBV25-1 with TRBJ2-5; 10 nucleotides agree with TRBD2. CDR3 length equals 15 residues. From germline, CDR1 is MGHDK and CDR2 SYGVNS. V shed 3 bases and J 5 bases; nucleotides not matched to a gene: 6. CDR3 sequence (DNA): TGTGCCAGCAGTGACGCCAGGACTAGCGGTGAGACCCAGTACTTC. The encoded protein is CASSDARTSGETQYF.

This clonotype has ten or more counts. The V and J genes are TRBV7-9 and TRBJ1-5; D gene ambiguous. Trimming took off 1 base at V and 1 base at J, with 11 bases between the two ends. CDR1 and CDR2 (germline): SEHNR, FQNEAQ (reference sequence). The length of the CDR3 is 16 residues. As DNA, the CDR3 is TGTGCCAGCAGCTTAGTGGACGTTGGGAGCAATCAGCCCCAGCATTTT. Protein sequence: CASSLVDVGSNQPQHF.

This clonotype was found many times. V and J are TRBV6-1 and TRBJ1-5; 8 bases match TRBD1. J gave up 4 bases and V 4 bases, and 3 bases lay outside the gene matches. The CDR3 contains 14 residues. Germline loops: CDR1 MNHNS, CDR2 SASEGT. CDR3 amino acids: CASSGRTGNQPQHF. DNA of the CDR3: TGTGCCAGCAGTGGACGGACAGGGAATCAGCCCCAGCATTTT.

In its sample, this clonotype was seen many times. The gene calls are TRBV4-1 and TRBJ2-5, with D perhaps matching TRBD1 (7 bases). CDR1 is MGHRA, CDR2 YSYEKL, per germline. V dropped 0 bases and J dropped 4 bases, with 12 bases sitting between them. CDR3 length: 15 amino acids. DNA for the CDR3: TGCGCCAGCAGCCAAGATCAGGGGGGAGGAGAGACCCAGTACTTC. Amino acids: CASSQDQGGGETQYF.

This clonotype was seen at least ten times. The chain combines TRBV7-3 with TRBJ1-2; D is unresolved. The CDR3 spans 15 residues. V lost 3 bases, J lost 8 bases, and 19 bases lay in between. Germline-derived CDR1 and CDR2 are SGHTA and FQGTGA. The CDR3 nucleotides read TGTGCCAGCAGCTTCCGTGGCGGTGACCCGGACGGCTACACCTTC. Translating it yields CASSFRGGDPDGYTF.

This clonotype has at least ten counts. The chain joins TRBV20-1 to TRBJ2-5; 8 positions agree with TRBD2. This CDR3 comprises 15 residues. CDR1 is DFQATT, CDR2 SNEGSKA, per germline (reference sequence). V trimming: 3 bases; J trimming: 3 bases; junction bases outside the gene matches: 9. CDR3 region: CSARVPRGAKETQYF. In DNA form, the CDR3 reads TGCAGTGCTAGGGTCCCGCGGGGGGCCAAAGAGACCCAGTACTTC.

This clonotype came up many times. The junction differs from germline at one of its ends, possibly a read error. This chain's CDR3 is CARSFTYETQYF. The CDR3 bases are TGTGCCCGCAGCTTCACCTACGAGACCCAGTACTTC. The chain links TRBV7-9 to TRBJ2-5; D is uncertain. The CDR3 runs to 12 residues. Germline assignment: CDR1 SEHNR and CDR2 FQNEAQ (reference sequence).

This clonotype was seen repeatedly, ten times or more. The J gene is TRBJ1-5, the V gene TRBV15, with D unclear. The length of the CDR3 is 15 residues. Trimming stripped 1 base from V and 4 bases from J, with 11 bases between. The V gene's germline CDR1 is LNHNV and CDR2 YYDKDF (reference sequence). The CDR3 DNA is TGTGCCACCAGCAGAGGACAAACTGGGAATCAGCCCCAGCATTTT. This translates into CATSRGQTGNQPQHF.

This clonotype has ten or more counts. This CDR3 is CASSLVYDRGIDQPQHF. CDR3 DNA sequence: TGTGCCAGCAGCTTAGTGTACGACAGGGGGATCGATCAGCCCCAGCATTTT. This chain links TRBV11-3 with TRBJ1-5; the match to TRBD1 covers 9 bases. J gave up 5 bases and V 1 base, and 9 bases lay outside the gene matches. CDR1 is SGHNT, CDR2 YENEEA, per germline. This CDR3 comprises 17 residues.

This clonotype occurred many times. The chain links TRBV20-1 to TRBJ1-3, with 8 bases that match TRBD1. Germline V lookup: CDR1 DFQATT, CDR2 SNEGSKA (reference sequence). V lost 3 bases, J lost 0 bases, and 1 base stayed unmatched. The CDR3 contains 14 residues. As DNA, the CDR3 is TGCAGTGCTAGGGGACAGGTCTCTGGAAACACCATATATTTT. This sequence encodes CSARGQVSGNTIYF.

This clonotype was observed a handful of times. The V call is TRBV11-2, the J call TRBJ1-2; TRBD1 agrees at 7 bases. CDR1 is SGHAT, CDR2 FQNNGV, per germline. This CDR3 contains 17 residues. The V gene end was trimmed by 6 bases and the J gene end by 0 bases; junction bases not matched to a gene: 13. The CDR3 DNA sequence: TGTGCCAGCAGGGACCGGGACAGCACGTTAGCTAACTATGGCTACACCTTC. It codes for CASRDRDSTLANYGYTF.

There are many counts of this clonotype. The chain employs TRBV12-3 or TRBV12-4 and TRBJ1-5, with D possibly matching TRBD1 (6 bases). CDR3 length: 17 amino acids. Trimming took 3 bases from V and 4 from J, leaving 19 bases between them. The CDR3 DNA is TGTGCCAGCAGTTTCCAAGGACAGCTCGGATTGAATCAGCCCCAGCATTTT. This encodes CASSFQGQLGLNQPQHF.